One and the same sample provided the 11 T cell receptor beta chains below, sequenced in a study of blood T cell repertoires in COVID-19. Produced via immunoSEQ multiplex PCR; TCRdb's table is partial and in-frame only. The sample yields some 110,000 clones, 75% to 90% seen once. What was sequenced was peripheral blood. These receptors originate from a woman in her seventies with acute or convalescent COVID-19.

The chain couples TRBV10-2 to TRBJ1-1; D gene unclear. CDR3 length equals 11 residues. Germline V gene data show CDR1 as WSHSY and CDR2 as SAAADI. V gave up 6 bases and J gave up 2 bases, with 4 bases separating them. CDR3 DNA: TGCGCCAGCAGGCGAAACACTGAAGCTTTCTTT. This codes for CASRRNTEAFF.

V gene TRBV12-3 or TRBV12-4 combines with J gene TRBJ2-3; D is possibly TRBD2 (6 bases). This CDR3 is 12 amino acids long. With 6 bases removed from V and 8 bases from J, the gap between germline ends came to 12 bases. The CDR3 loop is CASRQPGGTQYF. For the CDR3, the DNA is TGTGCCAGCAGACAACCCGGGGGTACGCAGTATTTT.

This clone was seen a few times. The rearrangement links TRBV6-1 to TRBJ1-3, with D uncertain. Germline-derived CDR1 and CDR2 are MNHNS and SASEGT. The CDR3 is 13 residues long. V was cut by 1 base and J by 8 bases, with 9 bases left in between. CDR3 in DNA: TGTGCCAGCAGTGAAGTTAGAGGTGACACCATATATTTT. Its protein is CASSEVRGDTIYF.

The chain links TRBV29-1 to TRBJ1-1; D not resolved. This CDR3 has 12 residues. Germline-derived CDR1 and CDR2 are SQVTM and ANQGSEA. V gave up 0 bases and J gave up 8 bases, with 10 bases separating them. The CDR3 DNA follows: TGCAGCGTTGAAGAAAACTGGGCGGAAGCTTTCTTT. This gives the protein CSVEENWAEAFF.

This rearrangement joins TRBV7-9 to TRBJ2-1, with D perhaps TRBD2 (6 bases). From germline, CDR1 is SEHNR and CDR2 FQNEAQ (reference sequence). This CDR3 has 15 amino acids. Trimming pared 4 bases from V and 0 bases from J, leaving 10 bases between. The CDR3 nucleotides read TGTGCCAGCAGCTCGGGACTGAGCTCCTACAATGAGCAGTTCTTC. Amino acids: CASSSGLSSYNEQFF.

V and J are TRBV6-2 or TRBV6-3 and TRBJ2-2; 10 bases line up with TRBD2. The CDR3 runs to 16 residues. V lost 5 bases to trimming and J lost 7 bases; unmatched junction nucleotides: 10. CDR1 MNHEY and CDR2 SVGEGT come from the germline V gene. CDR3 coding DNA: TGTGCCAGCAGTCCGAGCGGGAGGGCCAAGGACGGGGAGCTGTTTTTT. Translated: CASSPSGRAKDGELFF.

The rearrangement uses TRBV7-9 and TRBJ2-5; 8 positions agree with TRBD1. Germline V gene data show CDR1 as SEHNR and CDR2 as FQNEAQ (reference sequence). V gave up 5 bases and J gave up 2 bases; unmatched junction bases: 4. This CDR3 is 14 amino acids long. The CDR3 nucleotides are TGTGCCAGCAGCCGATGGGACAGGCAAGAGACCCAGTACTTC. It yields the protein CASSRWDRQETQYF.

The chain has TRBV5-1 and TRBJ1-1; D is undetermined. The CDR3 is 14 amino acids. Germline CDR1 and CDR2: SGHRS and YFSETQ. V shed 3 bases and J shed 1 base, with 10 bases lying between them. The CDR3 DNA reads TGCGCCAGCAGCTCGACACTTTCGAACACTGAAGCTTTCTTT. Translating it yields CASSSTLSNTEAFF.

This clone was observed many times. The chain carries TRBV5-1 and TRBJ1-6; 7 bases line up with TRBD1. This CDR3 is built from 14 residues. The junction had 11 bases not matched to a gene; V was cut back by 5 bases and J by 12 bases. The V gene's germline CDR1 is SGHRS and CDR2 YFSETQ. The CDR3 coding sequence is TGCGCCAGCAGGTTGTCAGGGGGTATGAAACCCCTCCACTTT. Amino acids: CASRLSGGMKPLHF.

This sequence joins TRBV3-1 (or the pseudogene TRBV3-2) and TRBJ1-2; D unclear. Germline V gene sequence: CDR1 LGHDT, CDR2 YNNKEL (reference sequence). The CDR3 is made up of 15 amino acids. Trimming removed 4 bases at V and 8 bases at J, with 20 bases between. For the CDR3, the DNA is TGTGCCAGCAGCCTTCAGACTCTATCTACCCGCGGCTACACCTTC. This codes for CASSLQTLSTRGYTF.

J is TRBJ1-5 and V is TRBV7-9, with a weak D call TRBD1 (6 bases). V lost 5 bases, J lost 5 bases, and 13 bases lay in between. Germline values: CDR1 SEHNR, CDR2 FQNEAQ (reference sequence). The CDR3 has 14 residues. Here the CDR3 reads CASSKGGLDQPQHF. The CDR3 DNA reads TGTGCCAGCAGCAAGGGGGGGTTGGATCAGCCCCAGCATTTT.